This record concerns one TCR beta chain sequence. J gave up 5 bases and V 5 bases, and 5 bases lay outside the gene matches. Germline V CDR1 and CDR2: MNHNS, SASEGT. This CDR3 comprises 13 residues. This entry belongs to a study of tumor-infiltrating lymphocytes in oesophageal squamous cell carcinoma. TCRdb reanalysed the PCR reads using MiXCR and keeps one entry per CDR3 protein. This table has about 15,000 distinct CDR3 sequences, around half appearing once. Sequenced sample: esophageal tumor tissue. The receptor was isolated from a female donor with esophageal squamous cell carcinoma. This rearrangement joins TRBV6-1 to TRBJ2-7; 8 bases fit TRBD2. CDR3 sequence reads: CASSPGGNHEQYF. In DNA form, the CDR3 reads TGTGCCAGCAGTCCGGGGGGGAACCACGAGCAGTACTTC.